The 9 T cell receptor beta chains presented below share a single source sample, sequenced in a study of T cells after yellow fever vaccination. A single record per CDR3 protein comes from TCRdb applying MiXCR to the 5' RACE reads. The sample consists of some 320,000 distinct CDR3 sequences, about 11% of them appearing once. The sequencing here drew on CD4+ T cells sorted from PBMCs, taken 45 days after the yellow fever booster vaccination. Receptor source: a man aged 18 to 30 who received the YFV17D yellow fever vaccine.

V gene TRBV6-5 combines with J gene TRBJ1-4; no clear D. The CDR3 has 16 residues. V was clipped by 5 bases and J by 4 bases, with 17 bases between them. Germline values: CDR1 MNHEY, CDR2 SVGAGI. CDR3 sequence (DNA): TGTGCCAGCAGTCCCCGGGTCCCCCCAGATAATGAAAAACTGTTTTTT. This codes for CASSPRVPPDNEKLFF.

This clonotype has at least ten counts. V gene TRBV5-1 combines with J gene TRBJ1-1, with a weak D call TRBD1 (5 bases). The CDR3 consists of 15 residues. V was pared by 0 bases and J by 0 bases, with 9 bases between. Germline CDR1 SGHRS, CDR2 YFSETQ. The CDR3 region is CASSLVGGMNTEAFF. In DNA form, the CDR3 reads TGCGCCAGCAGCTTGGTTGGGGGGATGAACACTGAAGCTTTCTTT.

The chain uses TRBV7-8 and TRBJ2-5; 11 bases are a match to TRBD2. The CDR3 is 17 residues long. Germline CDR1 reads SGHVS; CDR2 reads FQNEAQ. V was clipped by 1 base and J by 1 base; unmatched bases: 5. CDR3 bases: TGTGCCAGCAGCTTAGTGAGGCTAGCGGGGGGCCAAGAGACCCAGTACTTC. This gives the protein CASSLVRLAGGQETQYF.

This clonotype was seen many times. The chain recombines TRBV20-1 with TRBJ2-5; 7 bases are a match to TRBD1. Germline V CDR1 and CDR2: DFQATT, SNEGSKA (reference sequence). The CDR3 has 13 residues. With 5 bases clipped from V and 5 bases from J, the junction kept 8 bases outside the gene matches. The CDR3 DNA reads TGCAGTGCTTACAGGGGCGGAAGCGAGACCCAGTACTTC. Encoded protein: CSAYRGGSETQYF.

The J gene is TRBJ1-5, the V gene TRBV28; D is undetermined. The CDR3 has 13 residues. The V end lost 7 bases, the J end lost 5 bases, and 12 bases lay between the germline ends. Germline values: CDR1 MDHEN, CDR2 SYDVKM. CDR3 in amino acids: CASNREIDQPQHF. The DNA for the CDR3 is TGTGCCAGCAACCGAGAGATCGATCAGCCCCAGCATTTT.

This chain connects TRBV6-1 to TRBJ2-5, with 10 nucleotides matching TRBD1. Germline trimming cut 6 bases from V and 4 bases from J; bases unmatched to any gene: 11. CDR3 length equals 16 residues. Germline V gene lookup returns CDR1 MNHNS and CDR2 SASEGT. This CDR3 reads CASSYPRDRGVETQYF. The CDR3, as DNA: TGTGCCAGCAGCTATCCCCGGGACAGGGGCGTAGAGACCCAGTACTTC.

This chain uses TRBV6-6 with TRBJ1-5; a possible D gene is TRBD1 (6 bases). Trimming took 3 bases from V and 1 from J, leaving 13 bases between them. Germline assignment: CDR1 MNHNY and CDR2 SVGAGI (reference sequence). The CDR3 is 16 residues long. CDR3 protein: CASSYQGNPSNQPQHF. The CDR3 nucleotides read TGTGCCAGCAGTTATCAGGGGAATCCCAGCAATCAGCCCCAGCATTTT.

The table lists this clonotype with a few counts. V gene TRBV28 combines with J gene TRBJ1-1, with D possibly TRBD1 on 5 matching bases. CDR1 MDHEN and CDR2 SYDVKM come from the germline V gene. The CDR3 totals 15 residues. Trimming took off 6 bases at V and 2 bases at J, with 16 bases between the two ends. CDR3 in DNA: TGTGCCAGCAGCTCCCCAGGGTCCTCCAACACTGAAGCTTTCTTT. Translating it yields CASSSPGSSNTEAFF.

This clonotype has just a few counts. V is TRBV10-3 and J is TRBJ2-2; TRBD2 matches 12 bases. The length of the CDR3 is 16 residues. With V trimmed by 2 bases and J by 8 bases, 6 bases remained unmatched. Germline-derived CDR1 and CDR2 are ENHRY and SYGVKD. The CDR3 DNA follows: TGTGCCATCAGTGAGAGAACTAGCGGGGGGCAGGGGGAGCTGTTTTTT. Encoded protein: CAISERTSGGQGELFF.